These 9 T cell receptor beta chains came from one sample sequenced in a study of T cell changes during pregnancy in multiple sclerosis. Generated by immunoSEQ multiplex PCR, the TCRdb table keeps only in-frame clones and is missing some. The sample lists some 93,000 clones; roughly 92% were seen once. This material consisted of peripheral blood, taken after pregnancy. These receptors all come from a female donor with multiple sclerosis, enrolled in a pregnancy study.

The count of this clone is one. This chain connects TRBV19 to TRBJ2-2; 8 bases align to TRBD1. The J segment lost 6 bases and the V segment lost 6 bases, leaving 3 bases of the junction unmatched. CDR1 LNHDA and CDR2 SQIVND come from the germline V gene (reference sequence). CDR3 length: 13 residues. Here the CDR3 DNA reads TGTGCCAGTAGGGACAGGGACCCCGGGGAGCTGTTTTTT. Protein sequence: CASRDRDPGELFF.

This rearrangement joins TRBV12-5 to TRBJ1-2; TRBD1 agrees at 8 bases. The J segment lost 4 bases and the V segment lost 3 bases, leaving 13 bases of the junction unmatched. The CDR3 spans 17 residues. Germline V CDR1 and CDR2: LGHNT, FRNRAP. The CDR3 DNA is TGTGCTAGTGGTTTCAACCCGGGGGACAGGCCGTCCTATGGCTACACCTTC. Translating it yields CASGFNPGDRPSYGYTF.

This chain links TRBV12-5 with TRBJ2-5, with a tentative D call TRBD2 (6 bases). Germline V gene lookup returns CDR1 LGHNT and CDR2 FRNRAP. Trimming removed 2 bases at V and 5 bases at J, with 12 bases between. The CDR3 sequence is 14 residues long. DNA for the CDR3: TGTGCTAGTGGTTTGTCCGCGGGGTACGAGACCCAGTACTTC. It codes for CASGLSAGYETQYF. Based on the CDR3 plus reference TRBV12-5 and TRBJ2-5, the full variable domain is DARVTQTPRHKVTEMGQEVTMRCQPILGHNTVFWYRQTMMQGLELLAYFRNRAPLDDSGMPKDRFSAEMPDATLATLKIQPSEPRDSAVYFCASGLSAGYETQYFGPGTRLLVL.

This chain uses TRBV7-9 with TRBJ1-2; no clear D gene. Looked up from germline, CDR1 is SEHNR and CDR2 is FQNEAQ (reference sequence). The ends were cut back, 1 base at V and 5 bases at J, with 11 bases in the middle. The CDR3 is 14 amino acids. The CDR3 reads CASSLDEKRYGYTF. In DNA form, the CDR3 reads TGTGCCAGCAGCTTAGACGAGAAACGTTATGGCTACACCTTC.

This clone has just one count. The chain uses TRBV6-4 and TRBJ1-1, with 9 bases lining up with TRBD1. The germline V gene encodes CDR1 MRHNA and CDR2 SNTAGT. Unmatched junction bases numbered 4, after V lost 4 bases and J lost 4 bases. The CDR3 extends over 14 amino acids. CDR3 bases: TGTGCCAGCAGTGGGACAGGGGAGGTCACTGAAGCTTTCTTT. This gives the protein CASSGTGEVTEAFF.

This chain connects TRBV30 to TRBJ2-7; D uncertain. Trimming pared 1 base from V and 4 bases from J, leaving 8 bases between. CDR3 length: 12 residues. Germline lookup yields CDR1 GTSNPN and CDR2 SVGIG (reference sequence). CDR3: CAWSEQPYEQYF. The DNA for the CDR3 is TGTGCCTGGAGTGAACAGCCATACGAGCAGTACTTC.

The genes are TRBV28 and TRBJ1-5; D ambiguous. The V gene lost 7 bases and the J gene lost 0 bases, with 13 bases spanning the gap. The germline V gene encodes CDR1 MDHEN and CDR2 SYDVKM. This CDR3 comprises 15 residues. The CDR3 here is CASTQRGPSNQPQHF. CDR3 DNA: TGTGCCAGCACTCAGAGAGGCCCTAGCAATCAGCCCCAGCATTTT.

This chain uses TRBV7-9 with TRBJ1-2; TRBD1 matches at 7 bases. Germline-derived CDR1 and CDR2 are SEHNR and FQNEAQ (reference sequence). The CDR3 extends over 17 amino acids. V lost 7 bases and J lost 8; bases outside the gene matches: 22. DNA of the CDR3: TGTGCCAGCACCCGTTCGGGAGGGGGCTTTTATTTTGGCGGCTACACCTTC. Encoded protein: CASTRSGGGFYFGGYTF.

The V gene is TRBV29-1, the J gene TRBJ2-7, with unresolved D. Germline values: CDR1 SQVTM, CDR2 ANQGSEA. V was shortened by 0 bases and J by 2 bases, with 11 bases between the two germline ends. CDR3 length: 14 residues. This CDR3 reads CSVEDPQQAYEQYF. DNA for the CDR3: TGCAGCGTTGAAGATCCTCAGCAGGCCTACGAGCAGTACTTC.